Following are 12 T cell receptor beta chains from one sample sequenced in a study of CD8 T cells in ankylosing spondylitis. TCRdb ran MiXCR on the 5' RACE reads and lists one entry per CDR3 protein. The data show hundreds of thousands of distinct CDR3 sequences, around 20% seen once. Material: blood, either unsorted or a sorted T cell fraction (not recorded which). The source is a male donor with ankylosing spondylitis or in good health (not recorded which).

This clonotype appeared a few times. This sequence joins TRBV12-3 or TRBV12-4 and TRBJ1-3, with D tentatively TRBD1 (6 bases). The V end lost 2 bases, the J end lost 4 bases, and 12 bases lay between the germline ends. CDR3 size: 15 residues. CDR3 sequence: CASSLIRGRGNTIYF. Here the CDR3 DNA reads TGTGCCAGCAGTTTAATCAGGGGAAGGGGAAACACCATATATTTT.

The chain recombines TRBV20-1 with TRBJ1-6; TRBD1 matches 7 bases. Germline V gene data show CDR1 as DFQATT and CDR2 as SNEGSKA (reference sequence). Trimming at V came to 0 bases and at J to 7 bases, leaving 3 bases not matched to a gene. The CDR3 totals 14 residues. This chain's CDR3 is CSARDIRGNSPLHF. CDR3 DNA sequence: TGCAGTGCTAGAGATATCAGGGGGAATTCACCCCTCCACTTT.

This chain connects TRBV20-1 to TRBJ2-1; D is unclear. V gave up 3 bases and J gave up 9 bases, with 15 bases separating them. The germline gives CDR1 DFQATT, CDR2 SNEGSKA (reference sequence). The CDR3 has 13 amino acids. CDR3 sequence: CSASDQPGGEQFF. CDR3 nucleotides: TGCAGTGCTAGTGACCAGCCGGGCGGTGAGCAGTTCTTC.

There are a few counts of this clonotype. The genes are TRBV5-1 and TRBJ2-3; 12 bases fit TRBD1. The CDR3 length is 15 residues. With 5 bases clipped from V and 3 bases from J, the junction kept 4 bases outside the gene matches. Germline V gene data show CDR1 as SGHRS and CDR2 as YFSETQ. CDR3 in amino acids: CASRSGQGATDTQYF. CDR3 nucleotide sequence: TGCGCCAGCAGGTCGGGACAGGGGGCGACAGATACGCAGTATTTT. The full variable domain, completed using reference TRBV5-1 and TRBJ2-3, is KAGVTQTPRYLIKTRGQQVTLSCSPISGHRSVSWYQQTPGQGLQFLFEYFSETQRNKGNFPGRFSGRQFSNSRSEMNVSTLELGDSALYLCASRSGQGATDTQYFGPGTRLTVL.

This clonotype was found a few times. The chain is built from TRBV7-8 and TRBJ2-1, with 8 bases aligning to TRBD2. Losses at the gene ends were 2 bases for V and 5 bases for J; bases not matched to a gene: 5. The germline V gene encodes CDR1 SGHVS and CDR2 FQNEAQ. This CDR3 is built from 15 residues. The CDR3 protein is CASSLHGRGHNEQFF. The DNA for the CDR3 is TGTGCCAGCAGCTTACACGGGAGGGGCCACAATGAGCAGTTCTTC.

The chain combines TRBV10-3 with TRBJ2-1; 13 nucleotides line up with TRBD2. Trimming at V came to 3 bases and at J to 5 bases, leaving 4 bases not matched to a gene. Germline V gene data show CDR1 as ENHRY and CDR2 as SYGVKD. CDR3 length: 16 amino acids. The CDR3 loop reads CAISDSGTSGDNEQFF. The CDR3, as DNA: TGTGCCATCAGTGATTCCGGGACTAGCGGGGACAATGAGCAGTTCTTC.

The gene calls are TRBV5-1 and TRBJ2-2; weak D call: TRBD1 (5 bases). The CDR3 runs 15 residues. CDR1 is SGHRS, CDR2 YFSETQ, per germline. The V gene lost 0 bases and the J gene lost 5 bases, with 11 bases spanning the gap. DNA for the CDR3: TGCGCCAGCAGCTTGGGACAGATTAAGACCGGGGAGCTGTTTTTT. Protein: CASSLGQIKTGELFF.

This clonotype has a handful of counts. This chain joins TRBV20-1 and TRBJ2-6; D remains ambiguous. This CDR3 is built from 14 residues. Trimming left V 5 bases short and J 0 bases short, with 8 bases between. Germline CDR1 and CDR2: DFQATT and SNEGSKA (reference sequence). CDR3 protein: CSAAPGSGANVLTF. CDR3 DNA sequence: TGCAGTGCTGCCCCGGGCTCTGGGGCCAACGTCCTGACTTTC.

This clonotype was observed a handful of times. J is TRBJ2-5 and V is TRBV20-1, with 12 bases lining up with TRBD2. Germline CDR1 is DFQATT and CDR2 is SNEGSKA (reference sequence). The CDR3 is 15 amino acids. The trim removed 3 bases at V and 7 bases at J, leaving 9 bases unmatched. The CDR3: CSASGWTSGATTQYF. The CDR3 DNA is TGCAGTGCTAGTGGGTGGACTAGCGGGGCCACGACCCAGTACTTC.

This clonotype was found many times. The gene calls are TRBV7-6 and TRBJ1-4; D is undetermined. CDR1 SGHVS and CDR2 FNYEAQ come from the germline V gene. Trimming removed 1 base from V and 3 bases from J, with 18 bases in between. The CDR3 has 18 amino acids. The CDR3 loop is CASSLGAWTATPNEKLFF. As DNA, the CDR3 is TGTGCCAGCAGCTTAGGGGCCTGGACCGCGACCCCTAATGAAAAACTGTTTTTT.

About this clonotype itself: A read error may produce the germline difference seen at one junction end. The chain couples TRBV10-3 to TRBJ2-1, with 10 bases fitting TRBD1. The CDR3 is made up of 19 amino acids. Germline V CDR1 and CDR2: ENHRY, SYGVKD. The CDR3 DNA sequence: TGTACCATCAGTTTACGGACAGGGGGTTCTAGCGGGTTAAACAATGAGCAGTTCTTC. This gives the protein CTISLRTGGSSGLNNEQFF.

Concerning this clonotype: A much bigger clone sits one base away, suggesting this may be a read error. The chain employs TRBV7-6 and TRBJ2-5, with a possible D match to TRBD2 (5 bases). The V gene's germline CDR1 is SGHVS and CDR2 FNYEAQ. Trimming pared 0 bases from V and 5 bases from J, leaving 10 bases between. The CDR3 has 14 amino acids. The CDR3 DNA reads TGTGCCAGCAGCTTAGCAGTCGAGGGCGAGACCCAGTACTTC. This sequence encodes CASSLAVEGETQYF. Based on the CDR3 plus reference TRBV7-6 and TRBJ2-5, the full variable domain is GAGVSQSPRYKVTKRGQDVALRCDPISGHVSLYWYRQALGQGPEFLTYFNYEAQQDKSGLPNDRFSAERPEGSISTLTIQRTEQRDSAMYRCASSLAVEGETQYFGPGTRLLVL.